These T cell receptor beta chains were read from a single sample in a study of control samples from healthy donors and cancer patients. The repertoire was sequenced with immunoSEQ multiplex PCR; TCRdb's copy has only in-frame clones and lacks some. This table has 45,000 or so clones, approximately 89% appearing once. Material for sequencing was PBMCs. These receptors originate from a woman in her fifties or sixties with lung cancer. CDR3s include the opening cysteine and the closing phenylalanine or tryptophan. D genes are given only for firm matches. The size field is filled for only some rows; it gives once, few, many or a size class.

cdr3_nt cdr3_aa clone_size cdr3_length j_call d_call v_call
TGTGCCAGCAGTCAGACAGGGGAAAAACTGTTTTTT CASSQTGEKLFF - 12 TRBJ1-4 TRBD1 TRBV6-5
TGTGCCAGCTCACCGGGACAGAACACTGAAGCTTTCTTT CASSPGQNTEAFF - 13 TRBJ1-1 - TRBV18
TGTGCCACCAGTGACCCCACCCGGACCGGGGAGCTGTTTTTT CATSDPTRTGELFF - 14 TRBJ2-2 - TRBV24-1
TGCGCCAGCAGCTTTAGCGGGAGCTCCTACGAGCAGTACTTC CASSFSGSSYEQYF - 14 TRBJ2-7 TRBD2 TRBV5-1
TGTGCCTGGAGTGTGGGAGGCAATCAGCCCCAGCATTTT CAWSVGGNQPQHF - 13 TRBJ1-5 - TRBV30
TGTGCCAGCAGCTTACTTAGCGGCAGCACAGATACGCAGTATTTT CASSLLSGSTDTQYF - 15 TRBJ2-3 - TRBV7-2
TGCAGTGCTAGTTCGGACAGGGGCTCGGCCGAAGCTTTCTTT CSASSDRGSAEAFF - 14 TRBJ1-1 TRBD1 TRBV20-1
TGTGCCAGCAGTTTATACGGGGGCTACAATGAGCAGTTCTTC CASSLYGGYNEQFF - 14 TRBJ2-1 - TRBV28
TGTGCCAGCAGCTTATTCTGGACTAGCGAAAACAATGAGCAGTTCTTC CASSLFWTSENNEQFF - 16 TRBJ2-1 TRBD2 TRBV11-2
TGTGCCAGCAGCCTACTCTCTGCGAACACCGGGGAGCTGTTTTTT CASSLLSANTGELFF - 15 TRBJ2-2 - TRBV7-2
TGTGCCAGCAGTTTAGGGACAGGGTCGGGAAACACCATATATTTT CASSLGTGSGNTIYF once 15 TRBJ1-3 TRBD1 TRBV4-2
TGCGCCAGCAGCTTTGGACCGGGGGCTGATGAAAAACTGTTTTTT CASSFGPGADEKLFF - 15 TRBJ1-4 - TRBV5-1
TGTGCCAGCAGTTTACGGACAGGGCGCTATGGCTACACCTTC CASSLRTGRYGYTF once 14 TRBJ1-2 TRBD1 TRBV28
TGCGCCAGCAGCAACCCGGGACAGGGATATGGCGAGCAGTACTTC CASSNPGQGYGEQYF - 15 TRBJ2-7 TRBD1 TRBV4-1
TGTGCCAGTAGTACAGACAGCATGAACACTGAAGCTTTCTTT CASSTDSMNTEAFF - 14 TRBJ1-1 - TRBV19
TGTGCCAGCAGCGACCAACTCGGGACAGCTTATGGCTACACCTTC CASSDQLGTAYGYTF - 15 TRBJ1-2 TRBD1 TRBV9
TGTGCCAGCAGTCAGAGGGAACCCGGGGAGCTGTTTTTT CASSQREPGELFF once 13 TRBJ2-2 - TRBV2
TGTGCCAGCAGCTCTGTACTTTTCTGGACCAATTTTCAGTTCTTC CASSSVLFWTNFQFF - 15 TRBJ2-1 - TRBV7-3
TGTGCCAGCAAGCCCGGGACTAGCGGGGTAGAGGAGCAGTACTTC CASKPGTSGVEEQYF - 15 TRBJ2-7 TRBD2 TRBV7-9
TGTGCCATCAGTGACCAGACGGAGAGCTCTGGAAACACCATATATTTT CAISDQTESSGNTIYF - 16 TRBJ1-3 - TRBV10-3
TGCGCCAGCAGCTCCTCAGGACGGACTGATTCACCCCTCCACTTT CASSSSGRTDSPLHF - 15 TRBJ1-6 - TRBV5-1
TGTGCCAGCAGCTTGGGTGCAGGCGGGAACTATGGCTACACCTTC CASSLGAGGNYGYTF - 15 TRBJ1-2 - TRBV5-4
TGTGCCACCAGCAGAGATAGGGAGAGTCAGGGTGCGTATTTT CATSRDRESQGAYF - 14 TRBJ2-3 - TRBV15
TGTGCCAGCAGTATTAACCGGGGGTTCACAGATACGCAGTATTTT CASSINRGFTDTQYF - 15 TRBJ2-3 - TRBV6-2/TRBV6-3
TGTGCCAGCAGACAGGGATGGAGAACCGGGGAGCTGTTTTTT CASRQGWRTGELFF - 14 TRBJ2-2 - TRBV27
TGCAGCGCCGGGGGGTTAGAGCAGTACTTC CSAGGLEQYF - 10 TRBJ2-7 TRBD2 TRBV29-1
TGTGCCAGCAGCTCTCCGCGGGGGTTTCCCGAGCAGTACTTC CASSSPRGFPEQYF - 14 TRBJ2-7 TRBD2 TRBV7-3
TGTGCCAGCAGCTTAGTCGGACAGGGGGGAGAGCAGTTCTTC CASSLVGQGGEQFF - 14 TRBJ2-1 TRBD1 TRBV7-2
TGTGCCAGCAGCTTAGTGTCAGAGACCCAGTACTTC CASSLVSETQYF - 12 TRBJ2-5 - TRBV7-2